The 9 T cell receptor beta chains below come from one sample, sequenced in a study of T-cell memory formation after mild COVID-19. TCRdb analysed the 5' RACE reads with MiXCR anew, one entry per CDR3 protein. Among 350,000 to 400,000 distinct CDR3 sequences, approximately 15% were seen once, and the ten largest hold around a fifth. The sequencing sample was made of PBMCs or a T cell subset sorted from them (not recorded which). Every receptor here comes from a man aged 18-30 years who had mild COVID-19 (a few samples of this study predate the infection). Cell type and time point are not known.

The DNA for the CDR3 is TGTGCCAGCTCACCCGGGACAGCCGGCACAGGTGAAAAACTGTTTTTT. Amino acid sequence: CASSPGTAGTGEKLFF. The genes are TRBV18 and TRBJ1-4; 7 nucleotides agree with TRBD1. The CDR3 consists of 16 residues. Germline V lookup: CDR1 KGHSH, CDR2 LQKENI. Trimming cost V 3 bases and J 7 bases; bases outside gene matches: 11.

This clonotype was seen more than once but under ten times. CDR3: CASSRTTDTQYF. The CDR3 DNA is TGTGCCAGCAGTAGGACCACAGATACGCAGTATTTT. The V and J genes are TRBV7-9 and TRBJ2-3; D gene unclear. CDR3 length: 12 residues. The germline V and J ends were trimmed by 6 bases and 2 bases, with 6 bases remaining between them. Looked up from germline, CDR1 is SEHNR and CDR2 is FQNEAQ (reference sequence).

This clonotype occurred a few times. J is TRBJ2-4 and V is TRBV4-3; no firm D call. Germline V gene sequence: CDR1 LGHNA, CDR2 YSLEER. Trimming shortened V by 0 bases and J by 9 bases, and 12 bases separated the two germline ends. CDR3 size: 14 residues. The CDR3 reads CASSQEVDLGIQYF. The CDR3 coding sequence is TGCGCCAGCAGCCAAGAGGTAGATCTAGGCATTCAGTACTTC.

The V call is TRBV6-2 or TRBV6-3, the J call TRBJ2-1; a possible D gene is TRBD1 (6 bases). Germline V gene data show CDR1 as MNHEY and CDR2 as SVGEGT. Trimming pared 1 base from V and 10 bases from J, leaving 8 bases between. This CDR3 has 12 amino acids. As DNA, the CDR3 is TGTGCCAGCAGTTACTGGACAGACGAGCAGTTCTTC. Translation gives CASSYWTDEQFF.

The genes are TRBV6-5 and TRBJ1-1; TRBD1 aligns across 8 bases. The CDR3 consists of 13 residues. CDR1 and CDR2 from the germline V gene are MNHEY and SVGAGI. Trimming cost V 5 bases and J 1 base; bases outside gene matches: 0. The CDR3: CASSDRGNTEAFF. CDR3 nucleotide sequence: TGTGCCAGCAGTGACAGGGGGAACACTGAAGCTTTCTTT.

This clonotype was observed a handful of times. The CDR3: CASSLVGGGNEKLFF. The CDR3 region has the DNA TGCGCCAGCAGCTTGGTGGGCGGTGGTAATGAAAAACTGTTTTTT. This sequence joins TRBV5-1 and TRBJ1-4, with D unclear. The CDR3 extends over 15 amino acids. V was shortened by 0 bases and J by 4 bases, with 10 bases between the two germline ends. The germline V gene has CDR1 SGHRS and CDR2 YFSETQ.

In its sample, this clonotype was seen a few times. This rearrangement joins TRBV7-2 to TRBJ2-2; perhaps TRBD1 as D (6 bases). This CDR3 region has 15 residues. Trimming left V 7 bases short and J 5 bases short, with 17 bases between. CDR1 is SGHTA and CDR2 is FQGNSA in the germline V gene. DNA for the CDR3: TGTGCCAGCACCATGGGAACAGGGTGGACCGGGGAGCTGTTTTTT. Its protein product is CASTMGTGWTGELFF.

The chain is built from TRBV20-1 and TRBJ1-1; D gene uncertain. Per germline, CDR1 DFQATT and CDR2 SNEGSKA (reference sequence). Trimming stripped 2 bases from V and 6 bases from J, with 13 bases between. The length of the CDR3 is 13 residues. The DNA of the CDR3 is TGCAGTGCTAGAACCCCCCAGCGCGCTGAAGCTTTCTTT. The encoded protein is CSARTPQRAEAFF.

There are a few counts of this clonotype. The genes are TRBV20-1 and TRBJ2-7; tentatively, D is TRBD2 (7 bases). Between the trimmed V and J ends, which lost 5 bases and 0 bases, there was a span of 20 bases. Germline V gives CDR1 DFQATT, CDR2 SNEGSKA (reference sequence). The CDR3 is made up of 16 amino acids. The CDR3: CSASLRGGGSSYEQYF. The CDR3 coding sequence is TGCAGTGCTTCACTCAGAGGGGGGGGAAGCTCCTACGAGCAGTACTTC.